Listed here are 23 T cell receptor beta chains from one sample, sequenced in a study of blood T cell repertoires in COVID-19. Here immunoSEQ multiplex PCR was the method, and the copy in TCRdb shows in-frame clones only, minus some. The sample yields more than 20,000 clones, around four fifths seen once. Input material: peripheral blood. These receptor sequences come from an elderly man with active or convalescent COVID-19.

This clone has only one observation. CDR3 protein: CASMGQGASYEQYF. The CDR3, as DNA: TGTGCCAGCATGGGACAGGGGGCTTCCTACGAGCAGTACTTC. This rearrangement joins TRBV6-5 to TRBJ2-7, with 12 bases lining up with TRBD1. Per germline, CDR1 MNHEY and CDR2 SVGAGI. Trimming cost V 7 bases and J 1 base; bases outside gene matches: 2. The length of the CDR3 is 14 residues.

This rearrangement joins TRBV5-1 to TRBJ1-4; 12 positions agree with TRBD1. Germline CDR1 reads SGHRS; CDR2 reads YFSETQ. J was trimmed by 8 bases and V by 4 bases; bases with no gene match: 6. The CDR3 runs to 15 residues. CDR3 loop: CASSPGTGGREKLFF. The CDR3 DNA reads as TGCGCCAGCAGCCCAGGGACAGGGGGCCGGGAAAAACTGTTTTTT.

V and J are TRBV15 and TRBJ1-6; D remains ambiguous. From germline, CDR1 is LNHNV and CDR2 YYDKDF (reference sequence). The CDR3 covers 13 residues. The ends were cut back, 1 base at V and 9 bases at J, with 7 bases in the middle. The CDR3 spells CATSRGEVSPLHF. The CDR3 bases are TGTGCCACCAGCAGAGGAGAAGTTTCACCCCTCCACTTT.

The chain couples TRBV28 to TRBJ2-3, with D tentatively TRBD1 (6 bases). V lost 3 bases and J lost 3, with 10 bases in between. Germline loops: CDR1 MDHEN, CDR2 SYDVKM. There are 14 residues in the CDR3. DNA of the CDR3: TGTGCCAGCAGTTTGCTACAGGGAACAGATACGCAGTATTTT. This translates into CASSLLQGTDTQYF.

The rearrangement joins TRBV6-6 to TRBJ1-2; 7 bases map to TRBD1. This CDR3 has 13 residues. CDR1 is MNHNY and CDR2 is SVGAGI in the germline V gene (reference sequence). V lost 5 bases to trimming and J lost 6 bases; unmatched junction nucleotides: 6. For the CDR3, the DNA is TGTGCCAGCAGTCCCCGACAGGGTCATGGCTACACCTTC. Encoded protein: CASSPRQGHGYTF.

The chain is built from TRBV3-1 (or the pseudogene TRBV3-2) and TRBJ2-2; possible D gene TRBD1, 5 bases. CDR3 size: 20 residues. Germline V CDR1 and CDR2: LGHDT, YNNKEL (reference sequence). Trimming shortened V by 0 bases and J by 3 bases, and 23 bases separated the two germline ends. CDR3 sequence: CASSQDDVDRGEYDTGELFF. CDR3 coding DNA: TGTGCCAGCAGCCAAGATGATGTAGATAGGGGCGAGTACGACACCGGGGAGCTGTTTTTT.

This clone was seen only a few times. V is TRBV5-1 and J is TRBJ2-7, with D unclear. Germline CDR1 reads SGHRS; CDR2 reads YFSETQ. V was cut by 4 bases and J by 7 bases, with 15 bases left in between. CDR3 length equals 13 residues. The CDR3 spells CASSLVTPREQYF. The CDR3 DNA reads as TGCGCCAGCAGCCTAGTCACCCCGCGGGAGCAGTACTTC.

A few counts support this clone. This chain uses TRBV5-1 with TRBJ2-7, with 9 bases lining up with TRBD2. Per germline, CDR1 SGHRS and CDR2 YFSETQ. Germline trimming cut 4 bases from V and 7 bases from J; bases unmatched to any gene: 9. This CDR3 contains 14 residues. CDR3 in amino acids: CASSTGTSHLEQYF. CDR3 coding DNA: TGCGCCAGCAGCACCGGGACTAGCCATCTGGAGCAGTACTTC.

The chain links TRBV5-6 to TRBJ2-3, with TRBD1 identical over 7 bases. V lost 6 bases, J lost 3 bases, and 13 bases stayed unmatched. Germline V gene data show CDR1 as SGHDT and CDR2 as YYEEEE. This CDR3 has 16 residues. The CDR3 spells CASTSPRDRITDTQYF. The CDR3 DNA sequence: TGTGCCAGCACGTCGCCCCGGGACAGAATAACAGATACGCAGTATTTT.

The chain employs TRBV7-6 and TRBJ2-7, with 10 bases matching TRBD1. With 0 bases clipped from V and 5 bases from J, the junction kept 4 bases outside the gene matches. The V gene's germline CDR1 is SGHVS and CDR2 FNYEAQ. This CDR3 is built from 15 residues. Here the CDR3 reads CASSLAGTGVDEQYF. The CDR3 bases are TGTGCCAGCAGCTTAGCGGGGACAGGGGTCGACGAGCAGTACTTC. Together with reference TRBV7-6 and TRBJ2-7, the CDR3 gives the full variable domain: GAGVSQSPRYKVTKRGQDVALRCDPISGHVSLYWYRQALGQGPEFLTYFNYEAQQDKSGLPNDRFSAERPEGSISTLTIQRTEQRDSAMYRCASSLAGTGVDEQYFGPGTRLTVT.

The CDR3 protein is CASSLVGGTNQETQYF. The CDR3 region has the DNA TGTGCCAGCAGCTTGGTCGGGGGGACCAACCAAGAGACCCAGTACTTC. The rearrangement uses TRBV7-2 and TRBJ2-5, with TRBD2 matching 7 bases. The germline V gene encodes CDR1 SGHTA and CDR2 FQGNSA. The CDR3 contains 16 residues. Trimming removed 3 bases from V and 0 bases from J; junction bases left unmatched: 7.

This clone was counted between two and nine times. V is TRBV7-2 and J is TRBJ2-1; no reliable D call. In germline, CDR1 is SGHTA, CDR2 FQGNSA. This CDR3 has 11 amino acids. Trimming took 3 bases from V and 7 from J, leaving 4 bases between them. DNA of the CDR3: TGTGCCAGCAGCTTCCGGAATGAGCAGTTCTTC. Translated, it gives CASSFRNEQFF.

V and J are TRBV5-1 and TRBJ2-4; possibly TRBD1 for D (6 bases). The CDR3 has 16 amino acids. Between the trimmed V and J ends, which lost 0 bases and 6 bases, there was a span of 16 bases. Germline CDR1 and CDR2: SGHRS and YFSETQ. In nucleotides, the CDR3 is TGCGCCAGCAGCTTGGACAGGGTTGGGGGAATAAACATTCAGTACTTC. Translation gives CASSLDRVGGINIQYF.

This rearrangement joins TRBV18 to TRBJ1-5; no definite D call. The germline V gene encodes CDR1 KGHSH and CDR2 LQKENI. The CDR3 runs to 13 residues. V was cut by 4 bases and J by 4 bases, with 8 bases left in between. CDR3 nucleotide sequence: TGTGCCAGCTCACTGGCGGATAATCAGCCCCAGCATTTT. This gives the protein CASSLADNQPQHF.

V usage is TRBV19 and J usage is TRBJ1-5; D may be TRBD1 (6 bases). V dropped 5 bases and J dropped 0 bases, with 11 bases sitting between them. This CDR3 is 15 amino acids long. The germline CDR1 and CDR2 sequences are LNHDA and SQIVND (reference sequence). The CDR3, as DNA: TGTGCCAGTAGTCCACAGGGTTATAGCAATCAGCCCCAGCATTTT. It yields the protein CASSPQGYSNQPQHF.

The genes are TRBV5-5 and TRBJ1-1; 9 positions match TRBD1. V was pared by 5 bases and J by 6 bases, with 5 bases of the junction left unmatched. The CDR3 contains 13 residues. Germline CDR1 is SGHKS and CDR2 is YYEKEE (reference sequence). The CDR3 spells CASRITGGSEAFF. The CDR3 DNA reads as TGTGCCAGCAGGATAACAGGGGGCTCTGAAGCTTTCTTT.

The rearrangement uses TRBV4-1 and TRBJ1-1; no firm D call. The CDR3 has 15 residues. CDR1 and CDR2 (germline): MGHRA, YSYEKL. Deletions cut 3 bases from V and 3 bases from J, with 14 bases between. This CDR3 reads CASSQPILRDTEAFF. The CDR3 DNA reads TGCGCCAGCAGCCAGCCTATCCTTCGGGACACTGAAGCTTTCTTT.

The rearrangement joins TRBV27 to TRBJ2-3; the match to TRBD2 covers 10 bases. CDR3 length equals 17 residues. The germline CDR1 and CDR2 sequences are MNHEY and SMNVEV (reference sequence). The ends lost 5 bases at V and 1 base at J; junction bases unmatched: 9. CDR3 protein: CASSLKRGGTGTDTQYF. CDR3 in DNA: TGTGCCAGCAGTCTAAAGCGGGGGGGAACCGGCACAGATACGCAGTATTTT.

The V call is TRBV7-2, the J call TRBJ2-5; TRBD1 matches 8 bases. Germline CDR1 and CDR2: SGHTA and FQGNSA. The CDR3 is 15 amino acids. Unmatched junction bases numbered 5, after V lost 1 base and J lost 4 bases. DNA of the CDR3: TGTGCCAGCAGCTTAGGACAGGGGATGCGAGAGACCCAGTACTTC. It translates to CASSLGQGMRETQYF.

The chain recombines TRBV21-1 with TRBJ1-3. TRBV21-1 is designated a pseudogene. CDR3 length: 17 amino acids. CDR3 residues: CASSKELSGTLGNTIYF. CDR3 bases: TGTGCCAGCAGCAAAGAGCTCTCAGGGACTCTAGGAAACACCATATATTTT.

The rearrangement joins TRBV6-5 to TRBJ1-2, with D tentatively TRBD1 (6 bases). CDR3 length equals 15 residues. The germline V gene encodes CDR1 MNHEY and CDR2 SVGAGI. Between the trimmed V and J ends, which lost 7 bases and 2 bases, there was a span of 17 bases. The DNA of the CDR3 is TGTGCCAGCACTCTAAGGGGGGGATCGAACTATGGCTACACCTTC. It specifies CASTLRGGSNYGYTF.

The sample holds a few counts of this clone. The genes are TRBV4-3 and TRBJ1-2; no clear D gene. The CDR3 has 14 amino acids. With 0 bases removed from V and 2 bases from J, the gap between germline ends came to 7 bases. Germline V gives CDR1 LGHNA, CDR2 YSLEER. Here the CDR3 DNA reads TGCGCCAGCAGCCAAGAACAGATCAACTATGGCTACACCTTC. As protein: CASSQEQINYGYTF.

This clone was counted a single time. This chain uses TRBV2 with TRBJ1-1; 7 positions agree with TRBD1. Per germline, CDR1 SNHLY and CDR2 FYNNEI. This CDR3 region has 16 residues. V lost 4 bases and J lost 1; bases outside the gene matches: 9. In nucleotides, the CDR3 is TGTGCCAGCAGTGCCCCGGGTCGACAGGGGAACACTGAAGCTTTCTTT. Translated, it gives CASSAPGRQGNTEAFF.